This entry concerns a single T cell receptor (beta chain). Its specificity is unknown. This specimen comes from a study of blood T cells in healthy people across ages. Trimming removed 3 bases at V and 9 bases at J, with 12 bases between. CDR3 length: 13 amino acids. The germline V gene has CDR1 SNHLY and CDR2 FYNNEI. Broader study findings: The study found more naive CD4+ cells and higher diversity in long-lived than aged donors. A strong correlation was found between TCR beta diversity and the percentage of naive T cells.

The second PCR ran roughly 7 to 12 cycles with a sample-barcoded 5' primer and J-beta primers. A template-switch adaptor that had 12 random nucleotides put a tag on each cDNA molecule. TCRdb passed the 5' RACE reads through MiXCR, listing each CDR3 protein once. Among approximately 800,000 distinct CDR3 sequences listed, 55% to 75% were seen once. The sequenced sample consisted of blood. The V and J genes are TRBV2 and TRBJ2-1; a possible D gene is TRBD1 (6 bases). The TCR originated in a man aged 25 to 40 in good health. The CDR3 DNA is TGTGCCAGCAGTGAGGGGGCGACGGGTGAGCAGTTCTTC. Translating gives CASSEGATGEQFF.